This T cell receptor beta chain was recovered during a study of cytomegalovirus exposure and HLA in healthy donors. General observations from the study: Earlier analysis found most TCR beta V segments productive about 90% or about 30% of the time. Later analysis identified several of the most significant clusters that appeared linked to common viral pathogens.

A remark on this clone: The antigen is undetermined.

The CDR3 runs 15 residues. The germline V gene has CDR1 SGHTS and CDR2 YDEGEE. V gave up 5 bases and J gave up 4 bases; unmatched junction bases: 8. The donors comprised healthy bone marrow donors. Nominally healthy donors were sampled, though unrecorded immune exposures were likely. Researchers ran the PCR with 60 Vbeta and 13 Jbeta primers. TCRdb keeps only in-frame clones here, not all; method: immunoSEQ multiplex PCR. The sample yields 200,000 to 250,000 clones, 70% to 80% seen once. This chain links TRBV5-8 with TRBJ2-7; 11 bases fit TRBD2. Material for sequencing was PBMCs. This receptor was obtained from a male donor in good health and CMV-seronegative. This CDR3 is CASSFGLAGFYEQYF. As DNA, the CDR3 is TGTGCCAGCAGTTTTGGACTAGCGGGCTTTTACGAGCAGTACTTC.